The source of this TCR beta chain is a study of cytomegalovirus exposure and HLA in healthy donors. This PCR relied on a set of 60 Vbeta primers and 13 Jbeta primers. Profiled with immunoSEQ multiplex PCR; TCRdb holds only in-frame clones, not every one. The top ten hold about 4% of the sample, which has about 180,000 clones, 75% to 85% seen once. In the case of this clone: What it binds is not known.

This CDR3 contains 14 residues. Germline CDR1 and CDR2: SGHVS and FNYEAQ. Germline trimming cut 6 bases from V and 3 bases from J; bases unmatched to any gene: 8. Study conclusions and caveats: Later work associated roughly 17,000 TCR beta sequences with HLA alleles at 0.05 false discovery rate. TCR beta V- and J-gene trimming, according to a later analysis, was linked to a missense DCLRE1C variant.

The TCR originated in an older woman in good health and CMV-seropositive. Sequenced: PBMCs. V usage is TRBV7-6 and J usage is TRBJ2-7; 7 bases line up with TRBD1. DNA for the CDR3: TGTGCCAGCAGACAAGGGGGACAGAGCTACGAGCAGTACTTC. Its translation is CASRQGGQSYEQYF.